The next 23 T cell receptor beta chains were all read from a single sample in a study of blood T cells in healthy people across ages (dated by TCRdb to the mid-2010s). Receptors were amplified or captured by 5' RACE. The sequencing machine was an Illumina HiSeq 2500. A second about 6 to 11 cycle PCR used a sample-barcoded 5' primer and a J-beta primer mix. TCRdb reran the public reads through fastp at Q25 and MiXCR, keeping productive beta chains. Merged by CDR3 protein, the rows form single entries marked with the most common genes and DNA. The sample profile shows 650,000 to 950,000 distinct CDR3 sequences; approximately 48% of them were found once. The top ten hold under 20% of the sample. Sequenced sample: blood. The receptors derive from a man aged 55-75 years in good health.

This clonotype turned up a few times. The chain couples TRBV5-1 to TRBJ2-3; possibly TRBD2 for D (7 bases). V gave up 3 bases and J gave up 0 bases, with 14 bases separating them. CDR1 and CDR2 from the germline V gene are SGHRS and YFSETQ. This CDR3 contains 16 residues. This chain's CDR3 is CASSWGGRPSTDTQYF. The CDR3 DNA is TGCGCCAGCAGCTGGGGGGGGCGGCCCAGCACAGATACGCAGTATTTT.

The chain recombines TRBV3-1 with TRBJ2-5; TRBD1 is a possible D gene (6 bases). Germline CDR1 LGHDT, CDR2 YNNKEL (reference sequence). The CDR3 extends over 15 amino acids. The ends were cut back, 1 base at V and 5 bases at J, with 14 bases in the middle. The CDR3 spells CASSQGKFQGETQYF. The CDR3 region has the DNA TGTGCCAGCAGCCAAGGAAAGTTTCAGGGGGAGACCCAGTACTTC.

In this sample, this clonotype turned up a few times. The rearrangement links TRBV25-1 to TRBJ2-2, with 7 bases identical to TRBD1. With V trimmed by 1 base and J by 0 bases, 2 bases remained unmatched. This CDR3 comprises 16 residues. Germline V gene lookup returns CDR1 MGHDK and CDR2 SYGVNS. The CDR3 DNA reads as TGTGCCAGCAGTGAATGGGGACAGTCGAACACCGGGGAGCTGTTTTTT. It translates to CASSEWGQSNTGELFF.

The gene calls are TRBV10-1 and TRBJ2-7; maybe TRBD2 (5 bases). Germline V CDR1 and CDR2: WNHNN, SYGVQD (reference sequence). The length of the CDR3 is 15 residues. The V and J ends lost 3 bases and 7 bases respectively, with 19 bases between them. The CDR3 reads CASSDHRKDGGEQYF. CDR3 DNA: TGCGCCAGCAGTGACCATCGAAAGGACGGAGGAGAGCAGTACTTC.

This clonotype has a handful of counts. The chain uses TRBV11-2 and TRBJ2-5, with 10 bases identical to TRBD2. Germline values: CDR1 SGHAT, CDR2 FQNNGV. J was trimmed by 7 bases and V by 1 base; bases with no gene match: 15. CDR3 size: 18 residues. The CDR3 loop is CASSLGGGLASRGGTQYF. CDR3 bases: TGTGCCAGCAGCTTAGGGGGGGGACTAGCGTCCCGCGGGGGGACCCAGTACTTC.

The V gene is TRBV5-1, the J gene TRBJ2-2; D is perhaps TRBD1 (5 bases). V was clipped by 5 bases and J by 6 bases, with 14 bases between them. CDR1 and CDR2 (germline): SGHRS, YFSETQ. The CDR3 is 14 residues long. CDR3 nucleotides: TGCGCCAGCAGGGTGGACATTATCGCCGGGGAGCTGTTTTTT. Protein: CASRVDIIAGELFF.

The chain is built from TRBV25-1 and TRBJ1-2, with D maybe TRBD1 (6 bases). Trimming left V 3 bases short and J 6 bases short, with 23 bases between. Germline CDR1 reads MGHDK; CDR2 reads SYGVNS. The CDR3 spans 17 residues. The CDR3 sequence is CASSEGGLQGWGDGYTF. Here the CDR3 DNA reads TGTGCCAGCAGTGAGGGGGGCCTTCAGGGCTGGGGCGATGGCTACACCTTC.

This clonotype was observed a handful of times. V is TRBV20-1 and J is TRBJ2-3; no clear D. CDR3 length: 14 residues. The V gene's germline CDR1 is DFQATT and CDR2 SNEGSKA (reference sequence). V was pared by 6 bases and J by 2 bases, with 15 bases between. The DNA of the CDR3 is TGCAGTGCCAGCCCTTTGATTTACACAGATACGCAGTATTTT. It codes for CSASPLIYTDTQYF.

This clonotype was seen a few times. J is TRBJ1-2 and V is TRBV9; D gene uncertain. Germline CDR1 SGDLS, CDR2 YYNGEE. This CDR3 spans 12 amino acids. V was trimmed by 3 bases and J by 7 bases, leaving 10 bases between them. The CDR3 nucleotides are TGTGCCAGCAGCGCCGAGGGTACTGGCTACACCTTC. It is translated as CASSAEGTGYTF.

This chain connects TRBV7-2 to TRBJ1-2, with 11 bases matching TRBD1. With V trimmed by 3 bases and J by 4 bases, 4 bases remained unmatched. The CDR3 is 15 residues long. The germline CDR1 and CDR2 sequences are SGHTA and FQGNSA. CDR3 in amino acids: CASSFGQGASYGYTF. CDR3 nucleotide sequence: TGTGCCAGCAGCTTCGGACAGGGGGCTTCCTATGGCTACACCTTC.

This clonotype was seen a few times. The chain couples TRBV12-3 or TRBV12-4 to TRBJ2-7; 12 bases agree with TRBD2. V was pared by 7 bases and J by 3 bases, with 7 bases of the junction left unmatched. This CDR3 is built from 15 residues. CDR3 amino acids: CASNLAGGPVYEQYF. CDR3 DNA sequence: TGTGCCAGCAACCTAGCGGGGGGGCCTGTCTACGAGCAGTACTTC.

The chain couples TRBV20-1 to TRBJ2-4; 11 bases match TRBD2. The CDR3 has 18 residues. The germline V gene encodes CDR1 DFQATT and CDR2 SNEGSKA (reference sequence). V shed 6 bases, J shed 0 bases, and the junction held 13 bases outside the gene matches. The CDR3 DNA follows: TGCAGTGCCTGGCGGGTAGCGGGAGGGCCGCTAGCCAAAAACATTCAGTACTTC. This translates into CSAWRVAGGPLAKNIQYF.

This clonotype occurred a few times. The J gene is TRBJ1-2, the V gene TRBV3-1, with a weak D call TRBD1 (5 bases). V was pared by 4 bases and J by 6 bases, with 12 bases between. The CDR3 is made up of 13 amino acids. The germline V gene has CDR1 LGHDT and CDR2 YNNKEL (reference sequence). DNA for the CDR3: TGTGCCAGCAGCCTACAGGTTTTGGATGGCTACACCTTC. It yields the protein CASSLQVLDGYTF.

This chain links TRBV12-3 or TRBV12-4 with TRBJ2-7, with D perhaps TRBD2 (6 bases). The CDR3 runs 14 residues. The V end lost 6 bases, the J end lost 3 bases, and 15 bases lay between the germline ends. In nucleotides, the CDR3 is TGTGCCAGCAGACCCCCGGTGGGGGGCTACGAGCAGTACTTC. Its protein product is CASRPPVGGYEQYF.

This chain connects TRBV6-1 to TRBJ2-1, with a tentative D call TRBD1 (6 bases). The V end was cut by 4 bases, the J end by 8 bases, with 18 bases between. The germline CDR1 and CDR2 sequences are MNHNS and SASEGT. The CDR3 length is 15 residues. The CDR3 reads CASSGRQVSVDEQFF. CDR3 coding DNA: TGTGCCAGCAGTGGCCGACAGGTTAGTGTCGATGAGCAGTTCTTC.

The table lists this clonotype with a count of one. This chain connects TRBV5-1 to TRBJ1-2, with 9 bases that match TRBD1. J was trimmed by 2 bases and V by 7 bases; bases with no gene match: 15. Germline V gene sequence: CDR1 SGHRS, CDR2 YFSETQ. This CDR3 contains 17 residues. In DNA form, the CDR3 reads TGCGCCAGCGCGCTCAAGCCTAGGACAGGGGACAACTATGGCTACACCTTC. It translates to CASALKPRTGDNYGYTF.

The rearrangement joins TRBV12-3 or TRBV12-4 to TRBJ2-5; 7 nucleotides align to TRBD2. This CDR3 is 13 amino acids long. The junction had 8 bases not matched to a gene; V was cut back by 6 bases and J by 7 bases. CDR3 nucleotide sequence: TGTGCCAGCAGGCGTAGTCCGGGGGGGACCCAGTACTTC. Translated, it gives CASRRSPGGTQYF.

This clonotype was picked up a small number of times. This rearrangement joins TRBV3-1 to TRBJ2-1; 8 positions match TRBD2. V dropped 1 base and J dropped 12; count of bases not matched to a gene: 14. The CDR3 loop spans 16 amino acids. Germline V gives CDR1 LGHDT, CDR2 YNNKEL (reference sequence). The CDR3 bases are TGTGCCAGCAGCCAAGGGACAGCCCGGGGACTAGGCGTGCAGTTCTTC. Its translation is CASSQGTARGLGVQFF.

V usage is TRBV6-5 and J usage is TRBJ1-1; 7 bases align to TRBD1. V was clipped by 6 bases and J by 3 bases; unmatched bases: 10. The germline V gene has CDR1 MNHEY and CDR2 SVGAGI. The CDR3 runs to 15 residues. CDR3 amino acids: CASRPVQGRYTEAFF. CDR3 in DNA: TGTGCCAGCAGACCCGTACAGGGGAGGTACACTGAAGCTTTCTTT.

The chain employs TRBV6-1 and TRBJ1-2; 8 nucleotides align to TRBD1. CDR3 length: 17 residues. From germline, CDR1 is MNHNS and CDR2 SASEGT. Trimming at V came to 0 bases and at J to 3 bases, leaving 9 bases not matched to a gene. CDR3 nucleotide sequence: TGTGCCAGCAGTGAAGCGGGACAGGTCTTGATTGACTATGGCTACACCTTC. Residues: CASSEAGQVLIDYGYTF.

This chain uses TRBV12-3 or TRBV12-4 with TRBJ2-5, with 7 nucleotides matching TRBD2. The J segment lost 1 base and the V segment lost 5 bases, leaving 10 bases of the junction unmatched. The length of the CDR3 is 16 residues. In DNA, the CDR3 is TGTGCCAGCAGTACAAAAGTACTAGCGCTCCAAGAGACCCAGTACTTC. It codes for CASSTKVLALQETQYF.

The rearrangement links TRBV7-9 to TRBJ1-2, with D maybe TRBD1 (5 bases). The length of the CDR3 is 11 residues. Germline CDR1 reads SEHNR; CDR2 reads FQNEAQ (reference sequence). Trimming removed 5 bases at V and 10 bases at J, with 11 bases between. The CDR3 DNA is TGTGCCAGCAGCGCATCAGGGACCTACACCTTC. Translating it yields CASSASGTYTF.

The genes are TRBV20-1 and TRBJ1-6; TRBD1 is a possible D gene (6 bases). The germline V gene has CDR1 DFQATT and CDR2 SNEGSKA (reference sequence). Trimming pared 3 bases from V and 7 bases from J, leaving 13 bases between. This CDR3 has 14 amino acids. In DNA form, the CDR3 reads TGCAGTGCTAGCCAGGGGTCAGGCAATTCACCCCTCCACTTT. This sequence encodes CSASQGSGNSPLHF.